The clone carrying this TCR beta chain was seen at least ten times. Assembly of TCR beta libraries relied on iRepertoire HTBI primers together with Arm-PCR of CDR3 regions. TCRdb fed the multiplex PCR reads into MiXCR, producing one record per CDR3 protein. In the table there are hundreds of thousands of distinct CDR3 sequences, around 20% of which are singletons. The sample is drawn from a study of regulatory T cells in long-lasting Graves disease. Germline lookup yields CDR1 SNHLY and CDR2 FYNNEI. V lost 5 bases, J lost 4 bases, and 3 bases lay in between. The CDR3 length is 10 residues. Regarding time point: persistent/refractory GD, antithyroid drugs over 5 years with positive TRAb. Extracted PBMC RNA gave rise to the TCR library.

This specimen was peripheral blood mononuclear cells (PBMCs), taken when the disease was refractory, from a patient treated with antithyroid drugs. The chain is built from TRBV2 and TRBJ2-7; D is unresolved. This TCR was sampled from a female donor with Graves disease. The CDR3 region has the DNA TGTGCCAGCAGTATTTACGAGCAGTACTTC. This translates into CASSIYEQYF.